Detailed here is one T cell receptor (beta chain). Its antigen is still unknown. This sample stems from a study of Ad26.COV2.S vaccination and SARS-CoV-2 variants. Study background: Vaccine-arm donor from the placebo-controlled COV1001 Ad26.COV2.S trial. Study-level points and caveats: A substantial breadth of spike-specific CD8+ and CD4+ T cell responses after vaccination has been reported.

Measured with immunoSEQ multiplex PCR; TCRdb has only the in-frame clones, and not every one. The sample has some 340,000 clones, roughly 86% seen once. Treatment meaning: approximately 18 received Ad26.COV2.S at low or high dose, single or two shots; several received placebo; per-sample allocation not given. On day 63 after the first injection, vaccine and placebo recipients gave samples. Participants' vaccine, an Ad26 vector, delivered Wuhan-strain SARS-CoV-2 spike. Per the germline V gene, CDR1 is LNHNV and CDR2 is YYDKDF (reference sequence). V gave up 0 bases and J gave up 2 bases, with 14 bases separating them. CDR3 length: 17 amino acids.

This chain uses TRBV15 with TRBJ2-1; the D gene is possibly TRBD2 (7 bases). This specimen consisted of peripheral blood, obtained in a trial of Ad26.COV2.S vaccine versus placebo. The source of this sequence is a person aged 18-60 years who received the Ad26.COV2.S COVID-19 vaccine or a placebo. CDR3 protein: CATSRDGGGGTYNEQFF. The CDR3 nucleotides are TGTGCCACCAGCAGAGATGGGGGCGGGGGAACCTACAATGAGCAGTTCTTC.